This entry describes one T cell receptor beta chain. The entry originates in a study of OX40 agonist ivuxolimab in advanced cancers. V lost 1 base, J lost 7 bases, and 23 bases lay in between. The length of the CDR3 is 17 residues. Germline lookup yields CDR1 SGHDN and CDR2 FVKESK. TCRdb's copy holds only in-frame clones and misses some; the assay was immunoSEQ multiplex PCR. Altogether approximately 21,000 clones are present, around four fifths being singletons, with the ten largest covering 3% to 3.5%. The gene calls are TRBV14 and TRBJ2-7; D not resolved. The clonotype originates from an adult with an advanced solid tumor such as melanoma, head and neck, liver or kidney cancer. The sample consisted of CD4+ or CD8+ T cells sorted from blood, taken in a trial of the OX40 agonist ivuxolimab. The CDR3 DNA sequence: TGTGCCAGCAGCCAAGCAACTCTAAGGGTGACGCCAGCAGAGCAGTACTTC. Its translation: CASSQATLRVTPAEQYF.